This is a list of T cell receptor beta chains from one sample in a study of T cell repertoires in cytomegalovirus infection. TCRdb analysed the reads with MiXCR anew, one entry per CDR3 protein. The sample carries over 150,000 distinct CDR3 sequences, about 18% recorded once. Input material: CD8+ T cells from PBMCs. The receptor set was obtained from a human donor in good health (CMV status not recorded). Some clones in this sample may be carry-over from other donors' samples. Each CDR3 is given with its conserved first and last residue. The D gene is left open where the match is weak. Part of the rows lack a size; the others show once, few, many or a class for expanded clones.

CASSLSGGDTAYEQYF	TGTGCCAGCAGTTTATCTGGCGGAGACACTGCCTACGAGCAGTACTTC	TRBV27	TRBJ2-7	-	-
CASSSQTTGVGQPQHF	TGTGCCAGCAGTTCGCAAACTACAGGGGTTGGGCAGCCCCAGCATTTT	TRBV28	TRBJ1-5	TRBD1	-
CASSLEAASSSYNEQFF	TGTGCCAGCAGCTTGGAGGCGGCTTCTAGCTCCTACAATGAGCAGTTCTTC	TRBV5-4	TRBJ2-1	-	-
CASMSYNEQFF	TGTGCCAGCATGTCCTACAATGAGCAGTTCTTC	TRBV7-2	TRBJ2-1	-	-
CASSSTGNSPLHF	TGTGCCAGCAGCTCTACGGGAAATTCACCCCTCCACTTT	TRBV7-9	TRBJ1-6	-	few
CASSSNAGDNSPLHF	TGTGCCAGCAGCTCCAATGCAGGGGACAATTCACCCCTCCACTTT	TRBV7-9	TRBJ1-6	-	few
CASSLGLNGIEAFF	TGTGCCAGCAGCTTAGGTCTAAATGGAATTGAAGCTTTCTTT	TRBV11-2	TRBJ1-1	-	few
CASSRRNVRLDEQYF	TGTGCCAGCAGCCGCCGGAACGTGAGATTGGACGAGCAGTACTTC	TRBV7-6	TRBJ2-7	-	-
CASGGARVNTEAFF	TGTGCCAGCGGGGGGGCGCGGGTGAACACTGAAGCTTTCTTT	TRBV7-2	TRBJ1-1	-	many
CATSEGVGSSSYNEQFF	TGTGCCACCAGTGAGGGGGTAGGGTCCTCCTCCTACAATGAGCAGTTCTTC	TRBV24-1	TRBJ2-1	-	-
CASSEAGKPQHF	TGTGCCAGCAGTGAAGCTGGGAAGCCCCAGCATTTT	TRBV6-1	TRBJ1-5	-	-
CASSQVSWERGTGELFF	TGCGCCAGCAGCCAAGTTTCGTGGGAGCGGGGCACCGGGGAGCTGTTTTTT	TRBV4-3	TRBJ2-2	TRBD2	-
CASSSGQGSDTQYF	TGCGCCAGCAGCTCGGGACAGGGGTCAGATACGCAGTATTTT	TRBV5-1	TRBJ2-3	TRBD1	once
CASSAGENTGELFF	TGCGCCAGCTCGGCGGGGGAGAACACCGGGGAGCTGTTTTTT	TRBV10-2	TRBJ2-2	TRBD2	once
CASSEFRDYEQYF	TGTGCCAGCAGTGAATTCAGGGACTACGAGCAGTACTTC	TRBV2	TRBJ2-7	-	-
CDSSYLLAGVSPTYQETQYF	TGTGACAGCAGTTACTTACTAGCGGGGGTATCACCTACGTACCAAGAGACCCAGTACTTC	TRBV6-2/TRBV6-3	TRBJ2-5	TRBD2	-
CASSLALGGNNQPQHF	TGTGCCAGCAGCTTAGCTCTGGGAGGGAACAATCAGCCCCAGCATTTT	TRBV7-8	TRBJ1-5	-	few
CASSPLAGGANEQFF	TGTGCCAGCAGCCCACTAGCGGGGGGGGCAAATGAGCAGTTCTTC	TRBV12-3/TRBV12-4	TRBJ2-1	TRBD2	-
CASRPGEGQPQHF	TGTGCCAGCAGACCAGGGGAGGGACAGCCCCAGCATTTT	TRBV12-3/TRBV12-4	TRBJ1-5	-	-
CASSSMTSGGITDTQYF	TGTGCCAGCAGCTCCATGACTAGCGGGGGAATCACAGATACGCAGTATTTT	TRBV7-8	TRBJ2-3	TRBD2	many
CASSLRTDWRETQYF	TGTGCCAGCAGCTTGAGGACCGACTGGAGGGAGACCCAGTACTTC	TRBV5-6	TRBJ2-5	-	-
CASSFWGAGNEQFF	TGTGCCAGCAGTTTTTGGGGGGCGGGGAATGAGCAGTTCTTC	TRBV28	TRBJ2-1	-	-
CASRTYQGTTNEKLFF	TGTGCCAGCAGAACCTATCAGGGGACAACTAATGAAAAACTGTTTTTT	TRBV28	TRBJ1-4	-	few
CASRTGSNWGEQFF	TGTGCCAGCAGGACAGGCTCCAACTGGGGTGAGCAGTTCTTC	TRBV7-2	TRBJ2-1	-	many
CASSRRLAGLDNEQFF	TGTGCCAGCAGCCGACGACTAGCGGGGCTAGACAATGAGCAGTTCTTC	TRBV7-2	TRBJ2-1	TRBD2	many
CASSLDKMVYRNTEAFF	TGTGCCAGCAGCTTAGATAAGATGGTATACCGGAACACTGAAGCTTTCTTT	TRBV7-9	TRBJ1-1	-	few
CSARGVTGEGSKNIQYF	TGCAGTGCTAGGGGGGTAACAGGGGAAGGGTCCAAAAACATTCAGTACTTC	TRBV20-1	TRBJ2-4	TRBD1	few